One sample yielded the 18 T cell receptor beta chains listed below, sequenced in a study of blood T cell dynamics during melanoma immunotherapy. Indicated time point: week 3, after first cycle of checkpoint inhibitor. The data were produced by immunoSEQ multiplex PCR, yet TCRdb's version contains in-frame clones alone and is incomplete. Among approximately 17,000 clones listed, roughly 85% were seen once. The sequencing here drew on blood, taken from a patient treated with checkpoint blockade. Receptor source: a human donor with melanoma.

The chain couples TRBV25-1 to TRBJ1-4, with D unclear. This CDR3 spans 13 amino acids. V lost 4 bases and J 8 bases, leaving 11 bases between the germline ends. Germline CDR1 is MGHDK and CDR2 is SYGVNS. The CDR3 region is CASSVAGREKLFF. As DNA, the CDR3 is TGTGCCAGCAGTGTGGCGGGTCGCGAAAAACTGTTTTTT.

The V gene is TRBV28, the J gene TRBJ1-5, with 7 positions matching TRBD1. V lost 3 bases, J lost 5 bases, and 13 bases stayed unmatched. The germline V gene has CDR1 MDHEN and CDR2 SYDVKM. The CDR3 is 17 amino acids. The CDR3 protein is CASSFSSGRQGDQPQHF. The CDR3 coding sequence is TGTGCCAGCAGTTTTTCGTCGGGACGCCAGGGGGATCAGCCCCAGCATTTT.

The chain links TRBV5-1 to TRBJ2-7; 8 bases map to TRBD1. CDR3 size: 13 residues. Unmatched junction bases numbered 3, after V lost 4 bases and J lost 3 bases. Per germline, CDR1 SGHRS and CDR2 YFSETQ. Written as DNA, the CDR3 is TGCGCCAGCAGCCGCGACAGGGGCTACGAGCAGTACTTC. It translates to CASSRDRGYEQYF.

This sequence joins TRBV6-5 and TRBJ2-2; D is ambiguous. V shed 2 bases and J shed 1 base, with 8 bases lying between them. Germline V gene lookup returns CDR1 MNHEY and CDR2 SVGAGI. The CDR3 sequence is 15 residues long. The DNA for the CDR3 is TGTGCCAGCAGTTACAGGGTGGAGAACACCGGGGAGCTGTTTTTT. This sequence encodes CASSYRVENTGELFF.

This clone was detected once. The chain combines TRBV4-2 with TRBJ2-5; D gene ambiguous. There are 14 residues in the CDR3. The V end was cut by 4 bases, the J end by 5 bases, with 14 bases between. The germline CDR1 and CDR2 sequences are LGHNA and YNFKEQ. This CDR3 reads CASSPPERMETQYF. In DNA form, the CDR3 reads TGTGCCAGCAGCCCCCCCGAAAGGATGGAGACCCAGTACTTC.

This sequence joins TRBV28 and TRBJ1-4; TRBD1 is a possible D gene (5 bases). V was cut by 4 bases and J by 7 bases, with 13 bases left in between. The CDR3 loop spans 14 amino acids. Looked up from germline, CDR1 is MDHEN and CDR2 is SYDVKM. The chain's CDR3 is CASSSTVIREKLFF. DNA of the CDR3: TGTGCCAGCAGTTCGACAGTGATTCGTGAAAAACTGTTTTTT.

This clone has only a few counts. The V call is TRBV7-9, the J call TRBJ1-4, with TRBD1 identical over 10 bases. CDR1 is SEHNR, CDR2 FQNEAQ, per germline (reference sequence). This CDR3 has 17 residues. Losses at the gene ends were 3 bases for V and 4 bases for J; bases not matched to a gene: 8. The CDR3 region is CASSLGQGIYNNEKLFF. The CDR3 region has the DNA TGTGCCAGCAGCTTGGGACAGGGGATCTATAATAATGAAAAACTGTTTTTT. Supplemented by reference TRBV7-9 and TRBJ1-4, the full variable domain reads DTGVSQNPRHKITKRGQNVTFRCDPISEHNRLYWYRQTLGQGPEFLTYFQNEAQLEKSRLLSDRFSAERPKGSFSTLEIQRTEQGDSAMYLCASSLGQGIYNNEKLFFGSGTQLSVL.

This CDR3 reads CAISGTASSYEQYF. The CDR3 nucleotides read TGTGCCATCAGTGGGACGGCTAGCTCCTACGAGCAGTACTTC. This chain uses TRBV10-3 with TRBJ2-7; no clear D gene. Germline assignment: CDR1 ENHRY and CDR2 SYGVKD. The CDR3 is 14 residues long. V dropped 4 bases and J dropped 0 bases, with 10 bases sitting between them.

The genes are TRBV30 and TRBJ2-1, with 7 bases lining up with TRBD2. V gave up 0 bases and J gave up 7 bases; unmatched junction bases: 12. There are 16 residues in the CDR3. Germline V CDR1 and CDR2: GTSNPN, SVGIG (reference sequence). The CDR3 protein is CAWSVRGLAVGNEQFF. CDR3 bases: TGTGCCTGGAGTGTACGAGGTCTAGCGGTGGGGAATGAGCAGTTCTTC.

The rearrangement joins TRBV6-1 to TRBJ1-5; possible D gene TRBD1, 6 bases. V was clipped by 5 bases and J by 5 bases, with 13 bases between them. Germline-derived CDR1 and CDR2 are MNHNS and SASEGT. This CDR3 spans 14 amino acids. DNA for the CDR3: TGTGCCAGCAGTTTGTCAGGGGTTTATCAGCCCCAGCATTTT. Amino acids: CASSLSGVYQPQHF.

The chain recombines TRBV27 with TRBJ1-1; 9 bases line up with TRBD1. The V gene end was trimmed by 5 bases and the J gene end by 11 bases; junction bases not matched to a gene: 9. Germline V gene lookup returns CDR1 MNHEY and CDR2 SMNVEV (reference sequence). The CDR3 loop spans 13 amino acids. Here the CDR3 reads CASSLGTGQRAFF. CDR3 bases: TGTGCCAGCAGTCTAGGGACAGGGCAAAGGGCTTTCTTT.

This chain's CDR3 is CASSSSTSGSYEQYF. The DNA for the CDR3 is TGTGCCAGTAGTTCCTCGACTAGCGGGAGCTACGAGCAGTACTTC. The genes are TRBV19 and TRBJ2-7, with 12 bases that match TRBD2. V was pared by 5 bases and J by 3 bases, with 5 bases of the junction left unmatched. Germline CDR1 LNHDA, CDR2 SQIVND (reference sequence). This CDR3 contains 15 residues.

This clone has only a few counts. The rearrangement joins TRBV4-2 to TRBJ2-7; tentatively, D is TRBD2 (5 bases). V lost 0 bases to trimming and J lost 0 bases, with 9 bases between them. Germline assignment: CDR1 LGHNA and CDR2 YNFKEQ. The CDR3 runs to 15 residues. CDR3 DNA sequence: TGTGCCAGCAGCCAAGATGAGGGCAGCTCCTACGAGCAGTACTTC. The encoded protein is CASSQDEGSSYEQYF.

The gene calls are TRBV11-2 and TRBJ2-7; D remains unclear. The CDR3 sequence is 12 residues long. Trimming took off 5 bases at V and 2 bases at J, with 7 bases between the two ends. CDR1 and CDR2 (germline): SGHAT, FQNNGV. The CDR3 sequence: CASSIRPYEQYF. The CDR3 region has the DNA TGTGCCAGCAGCATTCGTCCCTACGAGCAGTACTTC. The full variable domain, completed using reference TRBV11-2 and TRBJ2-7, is EAGVAQSPRYKIIEKRQSVAFWCNPISGHATLYWYQQILGQGPKLLIQFQNNGVVDDSQLPKDRFSAERLKGVDSTLKIQPAKLEDSAVYLCASSIRPYEQYFGPGTRLTVT.

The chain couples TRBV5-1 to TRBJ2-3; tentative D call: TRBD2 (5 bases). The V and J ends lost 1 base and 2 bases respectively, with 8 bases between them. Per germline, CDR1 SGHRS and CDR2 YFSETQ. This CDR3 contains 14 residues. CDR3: CASSLTGFTDTQYF. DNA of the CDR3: TGCGCCAGCAGCTTGACGGGATTCACAGATACGCAGTATTTT.

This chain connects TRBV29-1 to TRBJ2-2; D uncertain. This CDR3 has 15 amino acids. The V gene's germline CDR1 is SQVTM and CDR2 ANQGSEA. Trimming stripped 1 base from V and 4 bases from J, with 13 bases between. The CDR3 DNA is TGCAGCGTTGAAGTCCCCGGCTTCGCCACCGGGGAGCTGTTTTTT. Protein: CSVEVPGFATGELFF.

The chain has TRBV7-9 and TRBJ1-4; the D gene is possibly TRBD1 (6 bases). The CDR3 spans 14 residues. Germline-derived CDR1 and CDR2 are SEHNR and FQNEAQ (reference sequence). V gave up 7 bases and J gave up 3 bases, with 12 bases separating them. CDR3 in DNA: TGTGCCAGCACCCAGAGGGGGGCTAATGAAAAACTGTTTTTT. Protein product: CASTQRGANEKLFF. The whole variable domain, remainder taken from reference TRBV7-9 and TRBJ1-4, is DTGVSQNPRHKITKRGQNVTFRCDPISEHNRLYWYRQTLGQGPEFLTYFQNEAQLEKSRLLSDRFSAERPKGSFSTLEIQRTEQGDSAMYLCASTQRGANEKLFFGSGTQLSVL.

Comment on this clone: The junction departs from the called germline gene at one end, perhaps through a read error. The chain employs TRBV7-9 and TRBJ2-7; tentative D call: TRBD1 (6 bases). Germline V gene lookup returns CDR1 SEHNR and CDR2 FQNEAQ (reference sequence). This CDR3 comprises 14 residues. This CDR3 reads CASSLDQGLGEQYF. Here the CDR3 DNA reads TGTGCCAGCAGTTTAGACCAGGGGCTCGGCGAGCAGTACTTC.